These T cell receptor beta chains were read from a single sample in a study of graft-versus-host responses after intestinal transplantation. The table came from immunoSEQ multiplex PCR; TCRdb's copy has only in-frame clones and leaves some out. The sample holds 78,000 or so clones, roughly 87% seen once. Their cognate antigens are unknown. The source was unstimulated CD8+ T cells sorted from spleen or lymph node cells, collected before transplant. These receptors all stem from a human donor who was the organ donor for an intestinal transplant. Each CDR3 is given with its conserved first and last residue. Fields, in order: D gene, clone size, V gene, J gene, CDR3 protein, CDR3 DNA. D genes are given only for firm matches. Clone size is given for some rows only: seen once, a few or many times, or a class if the clone is expanded.

d_gene: TRBD2
abundance: -
v_gene: TRBV7-8
j_gene: TRBJ2-7
CDR3aa: CASSLVVLAGSSSYEQYF
CDR3nt: TGTGCCAGCAGCTTAGTGGTGCTAGCGGGGTCATCTTCCTACGAGCAGTACTTC

d_gene: -
abundance: -
v_gene: TRBV4-1
j_gene: TRBJ1-6
CDR3aa: CASSQEPRKAYNSPLHF
CDR3nt: TGCGCCAGCAGCCAAGAACCCCGGAAGGCCTATAATTCACCCCTCCACTTT

d_gene: -
abundance: -
v_gene: TRBV6-5
j_gene: TRBJ2-7
CDR3aa: CASREGTAPYEQYF
CDR3nt: TGTGCCAGCAGGGAAGGGACGGCCCCCTACGAGCAGTACTTC

d_gene: -
abundance: -
v_gene: TRBV28
j_gene: TRBJ2-7
CDR3aa: CASSLAGDRYEQYF
CDR3nt: TGTGCCAGCAGTTTGGCAGGGGACCGCTACGAGCAGTACTTC

d_gene: TRBD1
abundance: -
v_gene: TRBV7-9
j_gene: TRBJ2-2
CDR3aa: CARAGTANTGELFF
CDR3nt: TGTGCCAGGGCCGGGACAGCGAACACCGGGGAGCTGTTTTTT

d_gene: -
abundance: -
v_gene: TRBV7-9
j_gene: TRBJ1-1
CDR3aa: CASSPVRQPYTEAFF
CDR3nt: TGTGCCAGCAGTCCCGTCCGACAGCCATACACTGAAGCTTTCTTT

d_gene: -
abundance: -
v_gene: TRBV5-1
j_gene: TRBJ1-2
CDR3aa: CASSLGAFGKDYGYTF
CDR3nt: TGCGCCAGCAGCTTGGGGGCCTTCGGCAAGGACTATGGCTACACCTTC

d_gene: TRBD2
abundance: few
v_gene: TRBV7-2
j_gene: TRBJ2-2
CDR3aa: CASSLSAGGTTGELFF
CDR3nt: TGTGCCAGCAGCTTAAGCGCGGGGGGGACGACCGGGGAGCTGTTTTTT

d_gene: -
abundance: -
v_gene: TRBV10-1
j_gene: TRBJ2-2
CDR3aa: CASSPVNPGELFF
CDR3nt: TGCGCCAGCAGCCCCGTTAACCCCGGGGAGCTGTTTTTT

d_gene: -
abundance: -
v_gene: TRBV27
j_gene: TRBJ1-2
CDR3aa: CASSFNSVFGYTF
CDR3nt: TGTGCCAGCAGTTTCAATTCAGTGTTCGGCTACACCTTC

d_gene: -
abundance: -
v_gene: TRBV4-1
j_gene: TRBJ1-1
CDR3aa: CASSQDILGITEAFF
CDR3nt: TGCGCCAGCAGCCAAGATATTTTGGGGATCACTGAAGCTTTCTTT

d_gene: -
abundance: -
v_gene: TRBV7-9
j_gene: TRBJ1-1
CDR3aa: CASSSLGLLRTEAFF
CDR3nt: TGTGCCAGCAGCTCCTTGGGTCTTTTGAGGACTGAAGCTTTCTTT

d_gene: TRBD2
abundance: -
v_gene: TRBV4-1
j_gene: TRBJ2-1
CDR3aa: CASSQDSSGGAYNEQFF
CDR3nt: TGCGCCAGCAGCCAAGATTCAAGCGGGGGGGCCTACAATGAGCAGTTCTTC

d_gene: -
abundance: few
v_gene: TRBV5-6
j_gene: TRBJ2-7
CDR3aa: CASSLSVYTSYEQYF
CDR3nt: TGTGCCAGCAGCCTGAGTGTATATACCTCCTACGAGCAGTACTTC

d_gene: -
abundance: -
v_gene: TRBV6-1
j_gene: TRBJ2-7
CDR3aa: CASSERFEYEQYF
CDR3nt: TGTGCCAGCAGTGAAAGGTTCGAATACGAGCAGTACTTC

d_gene: -
abundance: few
v_gene: TRBV5-5
j_gene: TRBJ1-6
CDR3aa: CASSLGNSPLHF
CDR3nt: TGTGCCAGCAGCTTGGGTAATTCACCCCTCCACTTT

d_gene: -
abundance: -
v_gene: TRBV27
j_gene: TRBJ2-2
CDR3aa: CASSFTPQPNTGELFF
CDR3nt: TGTGCCAGCAGTTTTACTCCTCAACCGAACACCGGGGAGCTGTTTTTT

d_gene: TRBD1
abundance: few
v_gene: TRBV4-1
j_gene: TRBJ1-2
CDR3aa: CASSQDWTGNYGYTF
CDR3nt: TGCGCCAGCAGCCAAGACTGGACAGGGAACTATGGCTACACCTTC

d_gene: -
abundance: -
v_gene: TRBV7-9
j_gene: TRBJ1-4
CDR3aa: CASSTGTIPTNEKLFF
CDR3nt: TGTGCCAGCAGCACCGGGACGATACCAACTAATGAAAAACTGTTTTTT

d_gene: -
abundance: -
v_gene: TRBV7-2
j_gene: TRBJ2-2
CDR3aa: CASSLSGDSGELFF
CDR3nt: TGTGCCAGCAGCTTATCAGGGGACTCCGGGGAGCTGTTTTTT

d_gene: TRBD1
abundance: few
v_gene: TRBV6-5
j_gene: TRBJ1-3
CDR3aa: CASSYTGGSGNTIYF
CDR3nt: TGTGCCAGCAGTTATACAGGGGGCTCTGGAAACACCATATATTTT

d_gene: -
abundance: -
v_gene: TRBV5-1
j_gene: TRBJ1-3
CDR3aa: CASSAGARDPSFGNTIYF
CDR3nt: TGCGCCAGCAGCGCAGGGGCCCGGGACCCTTCTTTCGGAAACACCATATATTTT

d_gene: -
abundance: few
v_gene: TRBV6-5
j_gene: TRBJ2-3
CDR3aa: CASSEASKDTQYF
CDR3nt: TGTGCCAGCAGTGAAGCTTCCAAGGATACGCAGTATTTT

d_gene: -
abundance: -
v_gene: TRBV29-1
j_gene: TRBJ1-2
CDR3aa: CSVESGDFYGYTF
CDR3nt: TGCAGCGTTGAATCTGGTGATTTCTATGGCTACACCTTC

d_gene: -
abundance: -
v_gene: TRBV9
j_gene: TRBJ2-7
CDR3aa: CASSVGPGHPSYEQYF
CDR3nt: TGTGCCAGCAGCGTAGGACCGGGACATCCTTCCTACGAGCAGTACTTC

d_gene: -
abundance: -
v_gene: TRBV27
j_gene: TRBJ2-1
CDR3aa: CASSEGTILSNEQFF
CDR3nt: TGTGCCAGCAGTGAGGGGACAATCCTCTCCAATGAGCAGTTCTTC

d_gene: TRBD1
abundance: -
v_gene: TRBV9
j_gene: TRBJ1-6
CDR3aa: CASSRTGRNSPLHF
CDR3nt: TGTGCCAGCAGTCGGACAGGTAGAAATTCACCCCTCCACTTT

d_gene: TRBD2
abundance: -
v_gene: TRBV2
j_gene: TRBJ2-2
CDR3aa: CASRRELAGGDTGELFF
CDR3nt: TGTGCCAGCAGGCGGGAACTAGCGGGGGGTGACACCGGGGAGCTGTTTTTT

d_gene: -
abundance: -
v_gene: TRBV5-1
j_gene: TRBJ1-6
CDR3aa: CASSLADETSYNSPLHF
CDR3nt: TGCGCCAGCAGCTTGGCCGATGAAACCTCCTATAATTCACCCCTCCACTTT

d_gene: -
abundance: -
v_gene: TRBV6-1
j_gene: TRBJ2-6
CDR3aa: CASSPGESGANVLTF
CDR3nt: TGTGCCAGCAGTCCAGGGGAATCTGGGGCCAACGTCCTGACTTTC

d_gene: TRBD1
abundance: -
v_gene: TRBV15
j_gene: TRBJ2-5
CDR3aa: CATSGWTGQETQYF
CDR3nt: TGTGCCACCAGCGGTTGGACAGGCCAAGAGACCCAGTACTTC

d_gene: -
abundance: -
v_gene: TRBV30
j_gene: TRBJ2-7
CDR3aa: CAWSVGVGEQYF
CDR3nt: TGTGCCTGGAGTGTGGGGGTTGGCGAGCAGTACTTC

d_gene: -
abundance: once
v_gene: TRBV5-8
j_gene: TRBJ2-7
CDR3aa: CASSDGTGGEQYF
CDR3nt: TGTGCCAGCAGCGACGGGACCGGAGGCGAGCAGTACTTC

d_gene: TRBD1
abundance: -
v_gene: TRBV5-6
j_gene: TRBJ1-5
CDR3aa: CASSSGTGGIYNQPQHF
CDR3nt: TGTGCCAGCAGCTCCGGGACAGGGGGAATATACAATCAGCCCCAGCATTTT

d_gene: -
abundance: -
v_gene: TRBV7-9
j_gene: TRBJ2-7
CDR3aa: CASSLVNPYEQYF
CDR3nt: TGTGCCAGCAGCTTAGTTAACCCCTACGAGCAGTACTTC

d_gene: -
abundance: -
v_gene: TRBV7-2
j_gene: TRBJ2-1
CDR3aa: CASSQSYNEQFF
CDR3nt: TGTGCCAGCAGCCAATCATACAATGAGCAGTTCTTC

d_gene: TRBD2
abundance: -
v_gene: TRBV9
j_gene: TRBJ2-1
CDR3aa: CASSVVERGGRNEQFF
CDR3nt: TGTGCCAGCAGCGTAGTCGAGCGGGGGGGCAGGAATGAGCAGTTCTTC

d_gene: TRBD1
abundance: -
v_gene: TRBV18
j_gene: TRBJ1-2
CDR3aa: CASSPSRQGPYYTF
CDR3nt: TGTGCCAGCTCACCTTCAAGACAGGGTCCGTACTACACCTTC

d_gene: TRBD2
abundance: -
v_gene: TRBV7-2
j_gene: TRBJ2-5
CDR3aa: CASSHLRTSGQETQYF
CDR3nt: TGTGCCAGCAGCCATCTTAGGACTAGCGGTCAAGAGACCCAGTACTTC

d_gene: -
abundance: -
v_gene: TRBV9
j_gene: TRBJ1-1
CDR3aa: CASSPGVYTEAFF
CDR3nt: TGTGCCAGCAGCCCAGGGGTCTACACTGAAGCTTTCTTT

d_gene: -
abundance: -
v_gene: TRBV5-1
j_gene: TRBJ1-6
CDR3aa: CASSQTVYNSPLHF
CDR3nt: TGCGCCAGCAGCCAGACAGTGTATAATTCACCCCTCCACTTT

d_gene: -
abundance: -
v_gene: TRBV7-9
j_gene: TRBJ2-7
CDR3aa: CASSPSRREIYEQYF
CDR3nt: TGTGCCAGCAGCCCCTCACGACGGGAGATCTACGAGCAGTACTTC

d_gene: -
abundance: once
v_gene: TRBV11-2
j_gene: TRBJ2-1
CDR3aa: CASSLWGSGSYNEQFF
CDR3nt: TGTGCCAGCAGCTTATGGGGTAGCGGCTCCTACAATGAGCAGTTCTTC

d_gene: TRBD2
abundance: -
v_gene: TRBV29-1
j_gene: TRBJ2-2
CDR3aa: CSVATSGGSQDGELFF
CDR3nt: TGCAGCGTGGCGACTAGCGGGGGGTCTCAAGACGGGGAGCTGTTTTTT

d_gene: -
abundance: once
v_gene: TRBV5-6
j_gene: TRBJ2-7
CDR3aa: CASSLSGEYYEQYF
CDR3nt: TGTGCCAGCAGCTTGTCCGGGGAGTACTACGAGCAGTACTTC

d_gene: -
abundance: -
v_gene: TRBV6-1
j_gene: TRBJ1-6
CDR3aa: CASSEADPVNSPLHF
CDR3nt: TGTGCCAGCAGTGAAGCGGACCCGGTAAATTCACCCCTCCACTTT

d_gene: -
abundance: -
v_gene: TRBV7-2
j_gene: TRBJ1-1
CDR3aa: CASSDGETDTEAFF
CDR3nt: TGTGCCAGCAGCGACGGAGAAACGGACACTGAAGCTTTCTTT

d_gene: TRBD1
abundance: -
v_gene: TRBV10-2
j_gene: TRBJ2-1
CDR3aa: CASSEDRVGLNEQFF
CDR3nt: TGCGCCAGCAGTGAGGACAGGGTAGGGTTGAATGAGCAGTTCTTC

d_gene: -
abundance: -
v_gene: TRBV5-1
j_gene: TRBJ1-1
CDR3aa: CASTRPGNTEAFF
CDR3nt: TGCGCCAGCACGCGACCGGGGAACACTGAAGCTTTCTTT

d_gene: -
abundance: -
v_gene: TRBV28
j_gene: TRBJ2-5
CDR3aa: CASSFQETQYF
CDR3nt: TGTGCCAGCAGTTTCCAAGAGACCCAGTACTTC

d_gene: -
abundance: -
v_gene: TRBV4-2
j_gene: TRBJ2-1
CDR3aa: CASSQVKKVGPLYNEQFF
CDR3nt: TGTGCCAGCAGCCAAGTTAAAAAGGTCGGGCCCCTTTACAATGAGCAGTTCTTC

d_gene: -
abundance: -
v_gene: TRBV7-2
j_gene: TRBJ1-5
CDR3aa: CASSRYGGADNQPQHF
CDR3nt: TGTGCCAGCAGTAGATATGGGGGGGCGGACAATCAGCCCCAGCATTTT